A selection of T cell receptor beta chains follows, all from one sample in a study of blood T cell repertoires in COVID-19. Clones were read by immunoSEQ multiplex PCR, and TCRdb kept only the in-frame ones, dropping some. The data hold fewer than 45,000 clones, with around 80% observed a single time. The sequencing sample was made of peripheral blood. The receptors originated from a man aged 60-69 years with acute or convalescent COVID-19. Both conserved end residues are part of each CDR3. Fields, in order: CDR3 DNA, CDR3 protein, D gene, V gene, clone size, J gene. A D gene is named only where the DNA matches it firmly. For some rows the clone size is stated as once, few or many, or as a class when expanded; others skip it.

TGTGCCAGCACCCCAAGGAGCTCGGACACCTTCCACTATGGCTACACCTTC CASTPRSSDTFHYGYTF . TRBV27 . TRBJ1-2
TGTGCCAGCAGCTTGGCCTACGGTAATCAGCCCCAGCATTTT CASSLAYGNQPQHF . TRBV5-6 . TRBJ1-5
TGTGCCATCAGTGTCTCCGCACCCACAACCCACAATGAGCAGTTCTTC CAISVSAPTTHNEQFF . TRBV10-3 . TRBJ2-1
TGTGCCAGCAGCTCCGCTATATTACGCGAGCAGTACTTC CASSSAILREQYF . TRBV7-2 . TRBJ2-7
TGCGCCAGCAGCCACGCACTAGCGGGATGGTCCTACAATGAGCAGTTCTTC CASSHALAGWSYNEQFF TRBD2 TRBV5-1 once TRBJ2-1
TGTGCCAGCAGTTATAGCCGGGACAGGGGGCAGCCCCAGCATTTT CASSYSRDRGQPQHF TRBD1 TRBV6-5 . TRBJ1-5
TGTGCCAGCAGCTTCAATGGGGGGACTGAAGCTTTCTTT CASSFNGGTEAFF . TRBV5-4 . TRBJ1-1
TGTGCCAGCAGTTATTTAGCGGGAGGACGGGAGACCCAGTACTTC CASSYLAGGRETQYF TRBD2 TRBV28 . TRBJ2-5
TGCAGCGTTGTTTGGGGCCCTGAAGCTTTCTTT CSVVWGPEAFF . TRBV29-1 few TRBJ1-1
TGTGCCACCAGTGCCCTGTCGGGGCAGTTCTTC CATSALSGQFF . TRBV24-1 few TRBJ2-1
TGTGCCAGCAGTGTGGTTACCAGCGTAATCAACACCGGGGAGCTGTTTTTT CASSVVTSVINTGELFF . TRBV2 . TRBJ2-2
TGCGCCAGCAGCTCCCGCCCAGGGGCCGGCCAGCCCCAGCATTTT CASSSRPGAGQPQHF . TRBV5-1 many TRBJ1-5
TGTGCCAGCAGTATCGGGACAGGGGGCGCGGAGCCCCAGCATTTT CASSIGTGGAEPQHF TRBD1 TRBV27 . TRBJ1-5
TGTGCCATCAGTGAGCGCCCAGGGGGTTACACCTACGAGCAGTACTTC CAISERPGGYTYEQYF TRBD1 TRBV10-3 . TRBJ2-7
TGTGCCAGCAAGACAGGGTCAGGAGATGAGCAGTTCTTC CASKTGSGDEQFF TRBD1 TRBV3-1/TRBV3-2 . TRBJ2-1
TGTGCCAGCAGCTCGGGACTGCTTCCTAACGAGCAGTACTTC CASSSGLLPNEQYF . TRBV5-4 . TRBJ2-7
TGCAGTGCTAGTTTGGGACAGGGGTATAATTCACCCCTCCACTTT CSASLGQGYNSPLHF TRBD1 TRBV20-1 few TRBJ1-6
TGTGCCAGCAGCTCCACAGAAGGACTGACTAGCTACGAGCAGTACTTC CASSSTEGLTSYEQYF . TRBV7-2 . TRBJ2-7
TGCGCCAGCAGTCCGGGACAGGGGTCCGGGGAGCTGTTTTTT CASSPGQGSGELFF TRBD1 TRBV5-1 . TRBJ2-2
TGCGCCAGCAGCCGGGGACTAGCGGGAGGATTGGGTGAGCAGTACTTC CASSRGLAGGLGEQYF TRBD2 TRBV5-1 once TRBJ2-7
TGTGCCAGCGGTACGGGAGGGGGTGAAGCTTTCTTT CASGTGGGEAFF . TRBV12-3/TRBV12-4 . TRBJ1-1
TGTGCCAGCAGTTACGGACAGGGCCCTTTAAACTATGGCTACACCTTC CASSYGQGPLNYGYTF TRBD1 TRBV6-4 . TRBJ1-2
TGTGCCTGGAGTCCCCTGTGGCCCGCTAGCGGGAGACCCTACGAGCAGTACTTC CAWSPLWPASGRPYEQYF TRBD2 TRBV30 . TRBJ2-7
TGTGCCAGCAGCTTTGACAGCAGGTACGAGCAGTACTTC CASSFDSRYEQYF . TRBV7-2 . TRBJ2-7
TGTGCCAGCAGTTATAAAACGGTCTCCTACAATGAGCAGTTCTTC CASSYKTVSYNEQFF . TRBV6-2/TRBV6-3 . TRBJ2-1
TGTGCCAGCAGCAAAGCGAGGCGGAGTCATTCACCCCTCCACTTT CASSKARRSHSPLHF . TRBV21-1 . TRBJ1-6
TGTGCCAGCAGCTCGTTGTGGGACAGGGATGATACGCAGTATTTT CASSSLWDRDDTQYF TRBD1 TRBV11-3 few TRBJ2-3
TGTGCCAGCAGTCCAGAGACTAGCGGGGTTCTCTCCGGGGAGCTGTTTTTT CASSPETSGVLSGELFF TRBD2 TRBV6-6 . TRBJ2-2
TGTGCCAGCAGTTCCCCCGCCAGGGCAGCAAATGAGCAGTTCTTC CASSSPARAANEQFF . TRBV27 few TRBJ2-1
TGTGCCAGCAGCTTAGATTCGGAGCGGTACAATGAGCAGTTCTTC CASSLDSERYNEQFF . TRBV11-3 . TRBJ2-1
TGCACCAGCAGCCAAGAAATGCCGGGGGGACTTGAAGCTTTCTTT CTSSQEMPGGLEAFF . TRBV1 . TRBJ1-1
TGTGCCAGCAGCTTGGGATCTGAGGGCGAGCAGTACTTC CASSLGSEGEQYF . TRBV5-4 few TRBJ2-7
TGTGCCAGCAGGGGGACAGACTCCTACGAGCAGTACTTC CASRGTDSYEQYF TRBD1 TRBV28 . TRBJ2-7
TGTGCCAGCAGTCTCGGGAGGGGCCGACGGGATTCACCCCTCCACTTT CASSLGRGRRDSPLHF . TRBV6-2/TRBV6-3 . TRBJ1-6
TGTGCCAGCAACGAGCGCAATCAGCCCCAGCATTTT CASNERNQPQHF . TRBV2 . TRBJ1-5
TGCGCCAGCAGTGAGTGGGGAGCTAACTATGGCTACACCTTC CASSEWGANYGYTF . TRBV10-2 . TRBJ1-2
TGTGCCAGCAGCCTCTCGGGTGGGCAAGAGACCCAGTACTTC CASSLSGGQETQYF . TRBV9 . TRBJ2-5
TGCGCCAGCAGCCTTACAGCGGGACGGACAGATACGCAGTATTTT CASSLTAGRTDTQYF TRBD2 TRBV5-1 . TRBJ2-3
TGTGCCAGCAGCCCAGAGGGGACAGGGGGTGGAGTGGACTTC CASSPEGTGGGVDF TRBD1 TRBV5-5 . TRBJ2-7
TGTGCCATCAGGGGACAGGGGGATGAGCAGTTCTTC CAIRGQGDEQFF TRBD1 TRBV10-3 . TRBJ2-1
TGTGCCAGCAGCGTAGTGGCTAGCGGGAGCCTCGGGGAGCTGTTTTTT CASSVVASGSLGELFF TRBD2 TRBV9 . TRBJ2-2
TGTGCCAGCTCACCTTGGGACAGGGCGAACACCGGGGAGCTGTTTTTT CASSPWDRANTGELFF TRBD1 TRBV18 . TRBJ2-2
TGTGCCAGCAGCTTCCCCAGGGTACTTAATGAAAAACTGTTTTTT CASSFPRVLNEKLFF . TRBV11-2 . TRBJ1-4